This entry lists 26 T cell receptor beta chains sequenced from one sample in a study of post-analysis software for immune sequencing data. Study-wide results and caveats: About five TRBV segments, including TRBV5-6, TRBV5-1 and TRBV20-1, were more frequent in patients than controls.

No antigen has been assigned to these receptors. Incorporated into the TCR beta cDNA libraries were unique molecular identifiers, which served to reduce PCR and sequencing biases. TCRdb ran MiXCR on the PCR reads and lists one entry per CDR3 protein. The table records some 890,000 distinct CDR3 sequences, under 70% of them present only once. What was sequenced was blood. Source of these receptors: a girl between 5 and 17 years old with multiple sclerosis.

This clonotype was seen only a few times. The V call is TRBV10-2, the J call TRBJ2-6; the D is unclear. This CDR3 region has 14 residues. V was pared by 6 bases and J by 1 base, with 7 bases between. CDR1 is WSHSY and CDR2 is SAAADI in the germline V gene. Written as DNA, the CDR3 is TGCGCCAGCAGGACGGTTTCTGGGGCCAACGTCCTGACTTTC. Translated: CASRTVSGANVLTF.

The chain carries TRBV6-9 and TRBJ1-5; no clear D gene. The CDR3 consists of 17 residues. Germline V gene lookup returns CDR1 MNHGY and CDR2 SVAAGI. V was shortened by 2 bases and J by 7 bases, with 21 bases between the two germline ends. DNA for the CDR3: TGTGCCAGCAGTTATCCAAGGAAAGTTAGAGAATGGCAGCCCCAGCATTTT. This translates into CASSYPRKVREWQPQHF.

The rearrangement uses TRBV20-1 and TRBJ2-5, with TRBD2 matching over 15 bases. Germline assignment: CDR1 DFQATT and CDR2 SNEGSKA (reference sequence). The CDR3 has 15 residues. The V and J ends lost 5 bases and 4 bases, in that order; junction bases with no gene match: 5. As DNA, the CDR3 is TGCAGTGCTTCCCGGACTAGCGGGGGGGGAGAGACCCAGTACTTC. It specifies CSASRTSGGGETQYF.

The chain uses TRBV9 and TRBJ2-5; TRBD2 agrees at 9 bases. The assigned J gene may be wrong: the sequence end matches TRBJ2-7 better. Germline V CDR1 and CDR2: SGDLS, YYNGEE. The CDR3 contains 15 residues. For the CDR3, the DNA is TGTGCCAGCAGCGGTAGCGGGAGTTTAGCGGGCGAGCAGTACTTC. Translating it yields CASSGSGSLAGEQYF.

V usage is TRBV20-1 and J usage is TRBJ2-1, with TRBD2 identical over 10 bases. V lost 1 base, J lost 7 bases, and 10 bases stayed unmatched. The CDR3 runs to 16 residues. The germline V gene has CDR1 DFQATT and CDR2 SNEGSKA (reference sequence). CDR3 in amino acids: CSARVWLAGAVNEQFF. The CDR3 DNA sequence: TGCAGTGCTAGAGTTTGGCTAGCGGGAGCAGTAAATGAGCAGTTCTTC.

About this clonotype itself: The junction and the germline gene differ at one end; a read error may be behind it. The CDR3 DNA sequence: TGCAGCGTTCCCGGGACTAGCGGGAGTTGGGGGTACAATGAGCAGTTCTTT. It codes for CSVPGTSGSWGYNEQFF. The V call is TRBV29-1, the J call TRBJ2-1; 14 bases are a match to TRBD2. The CDR3 runs 17 residues. Germline lookup yields CDR1 SQVTM and CDR2 ANQGSEA.

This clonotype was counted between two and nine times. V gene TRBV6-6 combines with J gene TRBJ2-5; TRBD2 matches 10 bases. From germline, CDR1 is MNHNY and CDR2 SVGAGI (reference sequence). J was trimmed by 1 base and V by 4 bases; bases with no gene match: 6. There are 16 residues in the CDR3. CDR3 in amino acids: CASSSRTSGVQETQYF. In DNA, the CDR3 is TGTGCCAGCAGTTCCCGGACTAGCGGAGTCCAAGAGACCCAGTACTTC.

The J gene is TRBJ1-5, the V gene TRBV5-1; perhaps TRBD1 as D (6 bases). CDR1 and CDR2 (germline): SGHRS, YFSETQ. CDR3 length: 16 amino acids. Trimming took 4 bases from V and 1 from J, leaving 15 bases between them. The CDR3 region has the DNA TGCGCCAGCAGCATACAGGGAAACAGGAGCAATCAGCCCCAGCATTTT. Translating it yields CASSIQGNRSNQPQHF.

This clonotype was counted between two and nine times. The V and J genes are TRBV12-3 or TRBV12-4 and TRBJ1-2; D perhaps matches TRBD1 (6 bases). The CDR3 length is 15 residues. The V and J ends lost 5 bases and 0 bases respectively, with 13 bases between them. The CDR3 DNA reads TGTGCCAGCAGTCCCCAAACAGGGTCTAACTATGGCTACACCTTC. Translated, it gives CASSPQTGSNYGYTF.

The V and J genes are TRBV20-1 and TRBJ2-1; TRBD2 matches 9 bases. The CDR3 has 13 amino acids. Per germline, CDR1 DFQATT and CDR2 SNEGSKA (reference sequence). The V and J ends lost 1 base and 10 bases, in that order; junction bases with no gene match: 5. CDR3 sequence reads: CSARGRGGEEQFF. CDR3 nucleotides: TGCAGTGCTAGAGGCCGCGGGGGGGAGGAGCAGTTCTTC.

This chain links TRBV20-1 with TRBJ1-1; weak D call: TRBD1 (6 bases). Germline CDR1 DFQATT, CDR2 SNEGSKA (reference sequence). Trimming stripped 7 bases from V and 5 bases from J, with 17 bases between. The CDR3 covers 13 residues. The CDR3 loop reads CSVIGGAGTEAFF. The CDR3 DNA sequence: TGCAGTGTTATCGGGGGCGCGGGAACTGAAGCTTTCTTT.

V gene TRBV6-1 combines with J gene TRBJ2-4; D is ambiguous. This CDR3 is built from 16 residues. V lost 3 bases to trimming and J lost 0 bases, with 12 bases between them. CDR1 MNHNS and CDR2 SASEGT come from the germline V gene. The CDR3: CASSDLRSLAKNIQYF. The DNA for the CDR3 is TGTGCCAGCAGTGACCTTAGATCCCTAGCCAAAAACATTCAGTACTTC.

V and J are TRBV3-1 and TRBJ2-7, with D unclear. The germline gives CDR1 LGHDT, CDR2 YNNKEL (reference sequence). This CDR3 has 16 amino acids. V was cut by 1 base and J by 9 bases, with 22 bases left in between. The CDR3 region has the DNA TGTGCCAGCAGCCAAGGTGAAGGGATCATCTTACGATGGCAGTACTTC. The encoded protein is CASSQGEGIILRWQYF.

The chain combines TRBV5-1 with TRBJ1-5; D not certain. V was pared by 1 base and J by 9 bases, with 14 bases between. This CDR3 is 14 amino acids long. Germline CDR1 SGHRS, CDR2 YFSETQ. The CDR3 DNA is TGCGCCAGCAGCTTGAATGGCGGACCGGGGCCCCAGCATTTT. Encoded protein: CASSLNGGPGPQHF.

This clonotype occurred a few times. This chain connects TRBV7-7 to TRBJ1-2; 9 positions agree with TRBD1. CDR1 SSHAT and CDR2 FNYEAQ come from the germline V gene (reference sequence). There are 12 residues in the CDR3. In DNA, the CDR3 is TGTGCTACCTGGAGACAGGGGGTCGGCTACACCTTC. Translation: CATWRQGVGYTF.

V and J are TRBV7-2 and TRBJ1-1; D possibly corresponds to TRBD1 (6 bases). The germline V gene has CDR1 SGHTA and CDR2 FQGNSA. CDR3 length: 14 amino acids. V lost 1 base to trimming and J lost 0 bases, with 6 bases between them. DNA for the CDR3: TGTGCCAGCAGCTTAGGACAGGTGAACACTGAAGCTTTCTTT. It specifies CASSLGQVNTEAFF.

DNA for the CDR3: TGCGCCAGCAGCCGGACCAGCGTTGGGTCCTACAATGAGCAGTTCTTC. Amino acids: CASSRTSVGSYNEQFF. The chain combines TRBV5-1 with TRBJ2-1, with D uncertain. The CDR3 is 16 amino acids. CDR1 is SGHRS and CDR2 is YFSETQ in the germline V gene. Trimming took 4 bases from V and 1 from J, leaving 15 bases between them.

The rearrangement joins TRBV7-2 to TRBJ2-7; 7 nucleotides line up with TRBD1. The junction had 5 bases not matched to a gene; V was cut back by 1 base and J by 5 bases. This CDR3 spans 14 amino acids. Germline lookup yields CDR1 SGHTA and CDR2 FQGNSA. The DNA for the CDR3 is TGTGCCAGCAGCTTAGACGACAGGGCGGACGAGCAGTACTTC. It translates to CASSLDDRADEQYF.

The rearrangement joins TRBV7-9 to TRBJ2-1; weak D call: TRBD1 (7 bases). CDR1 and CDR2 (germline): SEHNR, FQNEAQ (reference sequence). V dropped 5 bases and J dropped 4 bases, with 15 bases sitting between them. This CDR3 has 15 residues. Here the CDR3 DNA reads TGTGCCAGCAGCCATGGAGGGGGCGCTTACAATGAGCAGTTCTTC. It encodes CASSHGGGAYNEQFF.

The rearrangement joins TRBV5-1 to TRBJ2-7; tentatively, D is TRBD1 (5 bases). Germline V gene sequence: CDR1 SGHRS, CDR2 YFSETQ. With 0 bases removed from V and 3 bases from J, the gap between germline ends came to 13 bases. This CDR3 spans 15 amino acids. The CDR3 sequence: CASSLAGQNFYEQYF. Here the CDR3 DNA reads TGCGCCAGCAGCTTGGCCGGACAAAATTTCTACGAGCAGTACTTC.

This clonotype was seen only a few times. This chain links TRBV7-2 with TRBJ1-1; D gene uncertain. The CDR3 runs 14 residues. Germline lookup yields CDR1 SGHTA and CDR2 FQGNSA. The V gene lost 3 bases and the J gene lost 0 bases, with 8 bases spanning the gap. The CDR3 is CASSLGRVNTEAFF. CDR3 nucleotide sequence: TGTGCCAGCAGCTTGGGCAGAGTGAACACTGAAGCTTTCTTT.

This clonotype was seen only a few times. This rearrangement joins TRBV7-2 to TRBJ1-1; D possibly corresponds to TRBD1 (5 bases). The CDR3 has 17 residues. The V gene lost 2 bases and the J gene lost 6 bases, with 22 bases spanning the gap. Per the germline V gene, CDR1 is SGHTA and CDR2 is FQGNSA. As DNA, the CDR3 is TGTGCCAGCAGCTTACCTTTCCGTAAACAGGCCCATCCTGAAGCTTTCTTT. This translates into CASSLPFRKQAHPEAFF.

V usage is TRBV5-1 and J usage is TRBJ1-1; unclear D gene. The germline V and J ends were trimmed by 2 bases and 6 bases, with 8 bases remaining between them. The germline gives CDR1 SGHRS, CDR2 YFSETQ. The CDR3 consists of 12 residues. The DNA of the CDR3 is TGCGCCAGCAGCTTCGATAACGCTGAAGCTTTCTTT. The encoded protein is CASSFDNAEAFF.

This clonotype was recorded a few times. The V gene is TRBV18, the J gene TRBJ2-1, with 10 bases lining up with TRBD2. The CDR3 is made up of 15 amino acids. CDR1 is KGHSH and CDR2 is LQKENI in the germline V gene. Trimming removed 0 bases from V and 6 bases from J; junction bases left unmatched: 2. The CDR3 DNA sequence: TGTGCCAGCTCACCACCGGAGCGGGGGGGCAATGAGCAGTTCTTC. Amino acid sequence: CASSPPERGGNEQFF.

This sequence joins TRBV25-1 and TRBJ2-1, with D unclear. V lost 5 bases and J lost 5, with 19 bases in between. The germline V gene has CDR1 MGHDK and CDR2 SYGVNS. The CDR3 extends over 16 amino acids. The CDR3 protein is CASSQDLPPLNNEQFF. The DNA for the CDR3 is TGTGCCAGCAGTCAGGACCTTCCCCCCCTTAACAATGAGCAGTTCTTC.

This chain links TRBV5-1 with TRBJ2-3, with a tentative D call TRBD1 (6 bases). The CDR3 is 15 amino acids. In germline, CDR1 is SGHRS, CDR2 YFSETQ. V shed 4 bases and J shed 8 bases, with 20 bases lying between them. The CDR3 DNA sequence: TGCGCCAGCAGCCCAACGAATCCGACAGGCGGTACGCAGTATTTT. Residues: CASSPTNPTGGTQYF.